The 30 T cell receptor beta chains given below trace back to one sample, sequenced in a study of control samples from healthy donors and cancer patients. Sequencing used immunoSEQ multiplex PCR; TCRdb keeps in-frame clones, though not all of them. The sample includes over 50,000 clones, around 90% of them seen just once. The sequenced sample was blood. The origin of the receptors is a man between 50 and 59 years old in good health.

The chain is built from TRBV28 and TRBJ2-7, with TRBD1 as a possible D gene (5 bases). The germline V gene encodes CDR1 MDHEN and CDR2 SYDVKM. This CDR3 is built from 14 residues. The V gene lost 3 bases and the J gene lost 4 bases, with 13 bases spanning the gap. The CDR3 coding sequence is TGTGCCAGCAGTTTGGGGCAGGGTGGTTACGAGCAGTACTTC. This encodes CASSLGQGGYEQYF. The whole variable domain, remainder taken from reference TRBV28 and TRBJ2-7, is DVKVTQSSRYLVKRTGEKVFLECVQDMDHENMFWYRQDPGLGLRLIYFSYDVKMKEKGDIPEGYSVSREKKERFSLILESASTNQTSMYLCASSLGQGGYEQYFGPGTRLTVT.

The rearrangement joins TRBV12-3 or TRBV12-4 to TRBJ1-2; D may be TRBD1 (5 bases). This CDR3 has 12 amino acids. V lost 3 bases, J lost 7 bases, and 9 bases lay in between. The CDR3 region is CASSFGGSGYTF. DNA of the CDR3: TGTGCCAGCAGTTTTGGGGGTAGTGGCTACACCTTC.

This clone occurred a few times. This sequence joins TRBV3-1 (or the pseudogene TRBV3-2) and TRBJ1-1; D ambiguous. V was clipped by 4 bases and J by 3 bases, with 12 bases between them. This CDR3 region has 14 residues. Looked up from germline, CDR1 is LGHDT and CDR2 is YNNKEL (reference sequence). CDR3 DNA: TGTGCCAGCAGCCCGGATGGCTTGGACACTGAAGCTTTCTTT. It encodes CASSPDGLDTEAFF.

V usage is TRBV4-1 and J usage is TRBJ1-4; TRBD1 agrees at 7 bases. CDR1 and CDR2 from the germline V gene are MGHRA and YSYEKL. CDR3 length: 14 amino acids. V lost 4 bases and J lost 8; bases outside the gene matches: 7. CDR3 residues: CASSPGTDYEKLFF. DNA of the CDR3: TGCGCCAGCAGCCCCGGGACAGATTACGAAAAACTGTTTTTT.

The chain links TRBV14 to TRBJ2-1; 8 nucleotides agree with TRBD1. Germline CDR1 and CDR2: SGHDN and FVKESK. The CDR3 covers 16 residues. V shed 4 bases, J shed 6 bases, and the junction held 11 bases outside the gene matches. The CDR3 region is CASSLYPRQGFNEQFF. In nucleotides, the CDR3 is TGTGCCAGCAGCCTCTACCCGAGACAGGGGTTCAATGAGCAGTTCTTC.

The J gene is TRBJ2-5, the V gene TRBV29-1; D may be TRBD1 (6 bases). The CDR3 contains 14 residues. V lost 3 bases and J lost 1, with 12 bases in between. Germline V CDR1 and CDR2: SQVTM, ANQGSEA. CDR3 sequence reads: CSVDLGHSQETQYF. The CDR3 nucleotides are TGCAGCGTTGATTTGGGACACTCCCAAGAGACCCAGTACTTC.

The rearrangement joins TRBV28 to TRBJ1-5; TRBD1 is a possible D gene (6 bases). The germline V gene encodes CDR1 MDHEN and CDR2 SYDVKM. This CDR3 region has 15 residues. V was shortened by 4 bases and J by 4 bases, with 14 bases between the two germline ends. CDR3 sequence: CASSSPLTGNQPQHF. The CDR3 region has the DNA TGTGCCAGCAGTTCACCACTCACAGGGAATCAGCCCCAGCATTTT.

This clone appeared a few times. The V gene is TRBV6-5, the J gene TRBJ1-1, with a tentative D call TRBD1 (5 bases). V was shortened by 2 bases and J by 4 bases, with 14 bases between the two germline ends. This CDR3 is built from 15 residues. Germline lookup yields CDR1 MNHEY and CDR2 SVGAGI. The CDR3 loop is CASSYTQGVGTEAFF. The DNA for the CDR3 is TGTGCCAGCAGTTACACCCAAGGGGTGGGCACTGAAGCTTTCTTT.

The chain combines TRBV6-6 with TRBJ2-2; 8 bases line up with TRBD2. Trimming removed 6 bases from V and 4 bases from J; junction bases left unmatched: 10. Germline CDR1 MNHNY, CDR2 SVGAGI (reference sequence). The CDR3 is 16 residues long. CDR3 sequence: CASSPGLAHSTGELFF. The DNA of the CDR3 is TGTGCCAGCAGCCCCGGACTAGCCCATTCCACCGGGGAGCTGTTTTTT.

The rearrangement links TRBV14 to TRBJ2-1; the match to TRBD2 covers 11 bases. CDR1 is SGHDN and CDR2 is FVKESK in the germline V gene. The CDR3 is made up of 21 amino acids. J lost 10 bases, V lost 1 base, and 24 bases had no gene match. In DNA form, the CDR3 reads TGTGCCAGCAGCCAAGTTATGGGACAGGGAGGGAGGTGGGGACTAGCGGAGGAGCAGTTCTTC. This encodes CASSQVMGQGGRWGLAEEQFF.

The chain links TRBV24-1 to TRBJ1-4; the match to TRBD1 covers 9 bases. V gave up 4 bases and J gave up 6 bases; unmatched junction bases: 8. The CDR3 loop spans 16 amino acids. Per the germline V gene, CDR1 is KGHDR and CDR2 is SFDVKD. The CDR3 loop is CATSEPDGTGYEKLFF. In DNA form, the CDR3 reads TGTGCCACCAGTGAGCCTGACGGGACAGGGTATGAAAAACTGTTTTTT.

The chain uses TRBV27 and TRBJ1-5; 11 bases line up with TRBD1. Germline lookup yields CDR1 MNHEY and CDR2 SMNVEV (reference sequence). Unmatched junction bases numbered 4, after V lost 4 bases and J lost 5 bases. This CDR3 has 15 residues. The CDR3 DNA is TGTGCCAGCAGTTCCCAGGACAGGGGGCATCAGCCCCAGCATTTT. It encodes CASSSQDRGHQPQHF.

V usage is TRBV3-1 (or the pseudogene TRBV3-2) and J usage is TRBJ2-2; possible D gene TRBD2, 5 bases. V was pared by 3 bases and J by 3 bases, with 11 bases between. Germline V gene lookup returns CDR1 LGHDT and CDR2 YNNKEL (reference sequence). The CDR3 runs 15 residues. The CDR3 is CASSHPILDTGELFF. CDR3 coding DNA: TGTGCCAGCAGCCACCCAATACTAGACACCGGGGAGCTGTTTTTT.

The V call is TRBV24-1, the J call TRBJ2-1; the match to TRBD1 covers 7 bases. The CDR3 runs 16 residues. The V segment lost 4 bases and the J segment 2 bases; nucleotides outside the gene matches: 7. Looked up from germline, CDR1 is KGHDR and CDR2 is SFDVKD. CDR3 sequence (DNA): TGTGCCACCAGTGACCCGACAGGGCTTACCTACAATGAGCAGTTCTTC. Its protein is CATSDPTGLTYNEQFF.

The chain uses TRBV7-9 and TRBJ2-2; no clear D gene. V was pared by 1 base and J by 0 bases, with 9 bases between. Germline CDR1 and CDR2: SEHNR and FQNEAQ (reference sequence). The CDR3 has 16 residues. The CDR3 loop reads CASSLGQFANTGELFF. CDR3 bases: TGTGCCAGCAGCTTAGGCCAGTTCGCGAACACCGGGGAGCTGTTTTTT.

This clone was detected only once. The chain links TRBV11-2 to TRBJ2-4; weak D call: TRBD2 (5 bases). The CDR3 sequence is 13 residues long. CDR1 is SGHAT and CDR2 is FQNNGV in the germline V gene. Trimming took off 3 bases at V and 4 bases at J, with 7 bases between the two ends. CDR3 region: CASSFPGKNIQYF. Written as DNA, the CDR3 is TGTGCCAGCAGCTTCCCGGGGAAAAACATTCAGTACTTC.

The V call is TRBV28, the J call TRBJ2-3; a possible D gene is TRBD2 (6 bases). Trimming removed 8 bases at V and 2 bases at J, with 14 bases between. The CDR3 is made up of 14 amino acids. Looked up from germline, CDR1 is MDHEN and CDR2 is SYDVKM. The chain's CDR3 is CASLAGRITDTQYF. CDR3 nucleotides: TGTGCCAGCCTGGCGGGGCGGATCACAGATACGCAGTATTTT.

The V call is TRBV10-2, the J call TRBJ2-7; TRBD2 matches at 14 bases. V lost 7 bases and J lost 6; bases outside the gene matches: 5. From germline, CDR1 is WSHSY and CDR2 SAAADI. This CDR3 is built from 14 residues. CDR3 sequence reads: CASTTGTSGSEQYF. In nucleotides, the CDR3 is TGCGCCAGCACTACCGGGACTAGCGGGAGCGAGCAGTACTTC.

A note on this clone: One end of the junction fails to match germline, which may point to a read error. The J gene is TRBJ1-2, the V gene TRBV6-5; 7 positions agree with TRBD1. Germline V gene sequence: CDR1 MNHEY, CDR2 SVGAGI. CDR3 length: 16 amino acids. CDR3 sequence (DNA): TGTGCCAGCAGCTACTTAACAGGGGCGCCAAACTATGGCTACACCTTC. It translates to CASSYLTGAPNYGYTF.

The genes are TRBV3-1 (or the pseudogene TRBV3-2) and TRBJ2-1; 13 bases align to TRBD2. The CDR3 is 17 residues long. Germline-derived CDR1 and CDR2 are LGHDT and YNNKEL (reference sequence). V shed 4 bases and J 7 bases; nucleotides not matched to a gene: 10. This CDR3 is CASSPPKTSGRSNEQFF. Written as DNA, the CDR3 is TGTGCCAGCAGCCCTCCTAAGACTAGCGGGAGGTCAAATGAGCAGTTCTTC.

This chain links TRBV19 with TRBJ1-2; 11 bases are a match to TRBD1. CDR1 and CDR2 (germline): LNHDA, SQIVND (reference sequence). CDR3 length: 14 residues. The junction had 4 bases not matched to a gene; V was cut back by 5 bases and J by 5 bases. The DNA of the CDR3 is TGTGCCAGTAGTCCGGGGGACAGGGGGTATGGCTACACCTTC. Its protein is CASSPGDRGYGYTF. The complete variable domain, with remaining parts taken from reference TRBV19 and TRBJ1-2, reads DGGITQSPKYLFRKEGQNVTLSCEQNLNHDAMYWYRQDPGQGLRLIYYSQIVNDFQKGDIAEGYSVSREKKESFPLTVTSAQKNPTAFYLCASSPGDRGYGYTFGSGTRLTVV.

CDR3 in DNA: TGCGCCAGCAGCCCTCGAGAGTCCGCGGACTATGGCTACACCTTC. This gives the protein CASSPRESADYGYTF. The genes are TRBV4-3 and TRBJ1-2; D is undetermined. Trimming shortened V by 4 bases and J by 3 bases, and 15 bases separated the two germline ends. The germline V gene has CDR1 LGHNA and CDR2 YSLEER. The CDR3 has 15 residues.

The genes are TRBV2 and TRBJ2-5; D possibly corresponds to TRBD1 (7 bases). V was clipped by 10 bases and J by 1 base, with 19 bases between them. This CDR3 is 15 amino acids long. Germline V gene data show CDR1 as SNHLY and CDR2 as FYNNEI. The CDR3 protein is CAIFLEGAAQETQYF. The CDR3 bases are TGTGCCATCTTCCTGGAGGGGGCCGCCCAAGAGACCCAGTACTTC.

The chain couples TRBV6-4 to TRBJ1-1; D is ambiguous. The V gene lost 8 bases and the J gene lost 1 base, with 14 bases spanning the gap. Germline V gene lookup returns CDR1 MRHNA and CDR2 SNTAGT. CDR3 length: 14 amino acids. The DNA of the CDR3 is TGTGCCAGCTTAAGAATTTGGTCGAACACTGAAGCTTTCTTT. Translating gives CASLRIWSNTEAFF.

This clone was picked up a small number of times. V is TRBV2 and J is TRBJ2-5; maybe TRBD1 (6 bases). The germline V and J ends were trimmed by 5 bases and 4 bases, with 11 bases remaining between them. The CDR3 length is 13 residues. Germline V gives CDR1 SNHLY, CDR2 FYNNEI. The CDR3 DNA is TGTGCCAGCAGTTTCTCACAGGGAGAGACCCAGTACTTC. Amino acids: CASSFSQGETQYF.

A few counts support this clone. This chain joins TRBV7-9 and TRBJ1-3, with 9 bases matching TRBD1. The germline CDR1 and CDR2 sequences are SEHNR and FQNEAQ (reference sequence). V lost 4 bases, J lost 4 bases, and 2 bases stayed unmatched. The CDR3 contains 14 residues. CDR3: CASSSGQGGNTIYF. For the CDR3, the DNA is TGTGCCAGCAGCTCGGGACAGGGAGGAAACACCATATATTTT.

The chain is built from TRBV21-1 and TRBJ1-4. TRBV21-1 has pseudogene status. CDR3 length equals 17 residues. The CDR3 region is CASSKKRQPPTNEKLFF. The CDR3 DNA reads as TGTGCCAGCAGCAAAAAGCGGCAGCCACCAACTAATGAAAAACTGTTTTTT.

This clone was observed a handful of times. The genes are TRBV28 and TRBJ1-5; D might be TRBD1 (6 bases). The CDR3 runs 13 residues. V was trimmed by 3 bases and J by 11 bases, leaving 14 bases between them. Per germline, CDR1 MDHEN and CDR2 SYDVKM. The CDR3 loop reads CASSFSGAGAQHF. In DNA, the CDR3 is TGTGCCAGCAGTTTTTCGGGGGCTGGGGCCCAGCATTTT. Combining the CDR3 with reference TRBV28 and TRBJ1-5 gives the whole variable domain DVKVTQSSRYLVKRTGEKVFLECVQDMDHENMFWYRQDPGLGLRLIYFSYDVKMKEKGDIPEGYSVSREKKERFSLILESASTNQTSMYLCASSFSGAGAQHFGDGTRLSIL.

This clone was seen once. V gene TRBV7-2 combines with J gene TRBJ2-3; tentatively, D is TRBD2 (6 bases). V lost 6 bases and J lost 2, with 9 bases in between. The CDR3 contains 13 residues. CDR1 and CDR2 from the germline V gene are SGHTA and FQGNSA. CDR3 region: CASRVAATDTQYF. The DNA of the CDR3 is TGTGCCAGCAGGGTAGCGGCCACAGATACGCAGTATTTT.

This CDR3 is CASSVGGRYGYTF. Written as DNA, the CDR3 is TGTGCCAGCAGCGTGGGGGGGAGGTATGGCTACACCTTC. The chain recombines TRBV28 with TRBJ1-2, with a tentative D call TRBD1 (5 bases). The V end was cut by 6 bases, the J end by 5 bases, with 13 bases between. This CDR3 is 13 amino acids long. Germline values: CDR1 MDHEN, CDR2 SYDVKM.